This note documents a single TCR beta chain sequence. Its antigen is unidentified. The time point was: sample taken at primary tumor resection. Samples came from some 73 TRACERx patients with untreated early-stage lung cancer. This record belongs to a study of spatial heterogeneity in lung cancer. Findings and caveats of the study: Counts of expanded alpha and beta TCRs within tumors tracked the tumor nonsynonymous mutation count. Tumor T-cell coverage was an estimated 7% or so for alpha and around 13% for beta chains. Ubiquitous nonsynonymous mutations were tracked by counts of ubiquitous expanded TCRs, and regional ones by counts of regional expanded TCRs.

Trimming shortened V by 7 bases and J by 5 bases, and 9 bases separated the two germline ends. This CDR3 has 10 residues. Germline CDR1 and CDR2: SQVTM and ANQGSEA. TCRdb re-called the 5' RACE reads through MiXCR, storing one row per CDR3 protein. This sample has about 13,000 distinct CDR3 sequences; about 4% occur once, and the top ten carry approximately 8%. Specimen: lung tumor tissue, collected at surgery. The receptor was isolated from a male donor with early-stage non-small cell lung cancer. This sequence joins TRBV29-1 and TRBJ2-7; D is perhaps TRBD1 or TRBD2 (6 bases each). The CDR3 bases are TGCAGCGAAGGGGGGAACGAGCAGTACTTC. This codes for CSEGGNEQYF.